This T cell receptor (beta chain) stems from a study of blood T cell repertoires in COVID-19. Germline lookup yields CDR1 SGHTA and CDR2 FQGNSA. The V and J ends lost 5 bases and 5 bases, in that order; junction bases with no gene match: 7. CDR3 length equals 14 residues. Method: immunoSEQ multiplex PCR; TCRdb's copy keeps in-frame clones and lacks some. The table lists fewer than 350,000 clones, nearly 90% of them singletons, with just under 9.5% in the top ten. Sequenced input: peripheral blood. The clonotype originates from a young man with active or convalescent COVID-19. The V gene is TRBV7-2, the J gene TRBJ1-1; 8 bases fit TRBD1. The DNA of the CDR3 is TGTGCCAGCAGCCCCCAGGGGGCGGGGACTGAAGCTTTCTTT. It yields the protein CASSPQGAGTEAFF. Full variable domain (missing parts from reference TRBV7-2 and TRBJ1-1): GAGVSQSPSNKVTEKGKDVELRCDPISGHTALYWYRQSLGQGLEFLIYFQGNSAPDKSGLPSDRFSAERTGGSVSTLTIQRTQQEDSAVYLCASSPQGAGTEAFFGQGTRLTVV.